The rows below give T cell receptor beta chains drawn from one sample of a study of early T cells in non-severe SARS-CoV-2 infection. One entry per CDR3 protein, called by TCRdb with MiXCR from the 5' RACE reads. The sample lists fewer than 50,000 distinct CDR3 sequences, 9% to 15% occurring once. Sequenced input: whole blood. The origin of the receptors is an adult who was a healthcare worker with PCR-confirmed SARS-CoV-2 infection or an uninfected control (not recorded which). The CDR3 runs from the conserved cysteine through the conserved F or W. The D gene is left open where the match is weak. Expanded clones get a size class; other rows say once, few or many, or leave the size out.

j_gene: TRBJ1-2; abundance: many; v_gene: TRBV9; d_gene: -; CDR3aa: CASSALRDRTRIF; CDR3nt: TGTGCCAGCAGCGCACTCCGAGACAGGACTCGCATCTTC
j_gene: TRBJ2-1; abundance: few; v_gene: TRBV12-3/TRBV12-4; d_gene: TRBD2; CDR3aa: CASSSGTRGNEQFF; CDR3nt: TGTGCCAGCAGTTCGGGGACTAGGGGCAATGAGCAGTTCTTC
j_gene: TRBJ1-6; abundance: many; v_gene: TRBV20-1; d_gene: -; CDR3aa: CSASSQGSSPLHF; CDR3nt: TGCAGTGCTAGTTCTCAGGGGAGCTCACCCCTCCACTTT
j_gene: TRBJ1-1; abundance: many; v_gene: TRBV11-2; d_gene: -; CDR3aa: CASSRNRDAEAFF; CDR3nt: TGTGCCAGCAGCCGTAACAGGGACGCTGAAGCTTTCTTT
j_gene: TRBJ2-5; abundance: many; v_gene: TRBV6-2/TRBV6-3; d_gene: TRBD1; CDR3aa: CASRGQGASYETQYF; CDR3nt: TGTGCCAGCCGAGGACAGGGGGCGTCGTACGAGACCCAGTACTTC
j_gene: TRBJ1-6; abundance: few; v_gene: TRBV10-3; d_gene: TRBD1; CDR3aa: CALQEGQDSPLHF; CDR3nt: TGTGCCCTACAGGAGGGACAGGATTCACCCCTCCACTTT
j_gene: TRBJ1-1; abundance: many; v_gene: TRBV6-5; d_gene: -; CDR3aa: CASAREGGRNTEAFF; CDR3nt: TGTGCCAGCGCGAGGGAAGGAGGGCGAAACACTGAAGCTTTCTTT
j_gene: TRBJ2-1; abundance: many; v_gene: TRBV20-1; d_gene: -; CDR3aa: CSASLLANEQFF; CDR3nt: TGCAGTGCTAGTCTTCTAGCCAATGAGCAGTTCTTC
j_gene: TRBJ1-5; abundance: many; v_gene: TRBV6-6; d_gene: TRBD1; CDR3aa: CASRRGTDGNQPQHF; CDR3nt: TGTGCCAGCAGGAGGGGGACAGATGGCAATCAGCCCCAGCATTTT
j_gene: TRBJ1-2; abundance: many; v_gene: TRBV5-1; d_gene: -; CDR3aa: CASSRDGSYGYTF; CDR3nt: TGCGCCAGCAGCAGGGATGGAAGCTATGGCTACACCTTC
j_gene: TRBJ2-6; abundance: many; v_gene: TRBV7-2; d_gene: -; CDR3aa: CASSPTRSGANVLTF; CDR3nt: TGTGCCAGCAGCCCCACCCGCTCTGGGGCCAACGTCCTGACTTTC
j_gene: TRBJ2-3; abundance: -; v_gene: TRBV29-1; d_gene: TRBD2; CDR3aa: CSVPTSANTDTQYF; CDR3nt: TGCAGCGTTCCCACTAGCGCGAACACAGATACGCAGTATTTT
j_gene: TRBJ2-5; abundance: many; v_gene: TRBV9; d_gene: TRBD1; CDR3aa: CASSYRDIHRGQETQYF; CDR3nt: TGTGCCAGCAGCTATCGCGACATTCACAGGGGACAAGAGACCCAGTACTTC
j_gene: TRBJ2-3; abundance: few; v_gene: TRBV20-1; d_gene: -; CDR3aa: CSARREGADTQYF; CDR3nt: TGCAGTGCCAGAAGGGAGGGGGCAGATACGCAGTATTTT
j_gene: TRBJ1-5; abundance: many; v_gene: TRBV5-5; d_gene: -; CDR3aa: CASSTLGGLNQPQHF; CDR3nt: TGTGCCAGCAGCACCCTAGGGGGTTTGAATCAGCCCCAGCATTTT
j_gene: TRBJ1-1; abundance: few; v_gene: TRBV28; d_gene: TRBD1; CDR3aa: CASSRHRGDTEAFF; CDR3nt: TGTGCCAGCAGTCGCCACAGGGGGGACACTGAAGCTTTCTTT
j_gene: TRBJ2-7; abundance: many; v_gene: TRBV7-9; d_gene: TRBD2; CDR3aa: CASSSGLAGTMSYEQYF; CDR3nt: TGTGCCAGCAGCTCGGGACTAGCGGGCACGATGTCCTACGAGCAGTACTTC
j_gene: TRBJ1-6; abundance: many; v_gene: TRBV7-2; d_gene: TRBD1; CDR3aa: CASSLQGVNSPLHF; CDR3nt: TGTGCCAGCAGCTTACAGGGGGTTAATTCACCCCTCCACTTT
j_gene: TRBJ2-7; abundance: -; v_gene: TRBV28; d_gene: -; CDR3aa: CASGDTYEQYF; CDR3nt: TGTGCCAGCGGGGATACCTACGAGCAGTACTTC
j_gene: TRBJ1-1; abundance: -; v_gene: TRBV7-2; d_gene: -; CDR3aa: CASSSLGASNTEAFF; CDR3nt: TGTGCCAGCAGCTCACTGGGGGCCTCGAACACTGAAGCTTTCTTT
j_gene: TRBJ1-1; abundance: many; v_gene: TRBV7-2; d_gene: -; CDR3aa: CASSFGGATEAFF; CDR3nt: TGTGCCAGCAGCTTTGGGGGAGCCACTGAAGCTTTCTTT
j_gene: TRBJ2-3; abundance: -; v_gene: TRBV20-1; d_gene: -; CDR3aa: CSARSGDSTDTQYF; CDR3nt: TGCAGTGCTAGATCTGGAGATAGCACAGATACGCAGTATTTT
j_gene: TRBJ2-1; abundance: -; v_gene: TRBV11-1; d_gene: -; CDR3aa: CASSLGPANEQFF; CDR3nt: TGTGCCAGCAGCTTAGGCCCCGCCAATGAGCAGTTCTTC
j_gene: TRBJ2-6; abundance: many; v_gene: TRBV18; d_gene: -; CDR3aa: CASSPTFLVSGANVLTF; CDR3nt: TGTGCCAGCTCACCGACCTTCCTTGTATCTGGGGCCAACGTCCTGACTTTC
j_gene: TRBJ1-5; abundance: many; v_gene: TRBV27; d_gene: -; CDR3aa: CASGGVNQPQHF; CDR3nt: TGTGCCAGCGGGGGGGTAAATCAGCCCCAGCATTTT
j_gene: TRBJ2-3; abundance: many; v_gene: TRBV11-3; d_gene: -; CDR3aa: CASSYGAEGTQYF; CDR3nt: TGTGCCAGCAGCTACGGGGCCGAAGGGACGCAGTATTTT
j_gene: TRBJ2-7; abundance: many; v_gene: TRBV6-6; d_gene: -; CDR3aa: CASSLGGKGYEQYF; CDR3nt: TGTGCCAGCAGTTTGGGGGGTAAAGGCTACGAGCAGTACTTC
j_gene: TRBJ2-1; abundance: -; v_gene: TRBV11-1; d_gene: TRBD2; CDR3aa: CASSSPSGGGYNEQFF; CDR3nt: TGTGCCAGCAGCTCCCCTAGCGGGGGGGGTTACAATGAGCAGTTCTTC
j_gene: TRBJ2-7; abundance: many; v_gene: TRBV20-1; d_gene: -; CDR3aa: CSARWESGYEQYF; CDR3nt: TGCAGTGCTAGGTGGGAGTCTGGATACGAGCAGTACTTC
j_gene: TRBJ2-3; abundance: few; v_gene: TRBV4-2; d_gene: TRBD2; CDR3aa: CASSRMPGGSGSSDTQYF; CDR3nt: TGTGCCAGCAGCCGAATGCCTGGGGGAAGCGGGAGCTCAGATACGCAGTATTTT
j_gene: TRBJ2-5; abundance: many; v_gene: TRBV7-3; d_gene: TRBD2; CDR3aa: CASSLGLAGGLETQYF; CDR3nt: TGTGCCAGCAGCTTGGGACTAGCGGGGGGGCTAGAGACCCAGTACTTC
j_gene: TRBJ2-3; abundance: -; v_gene: TRBV28; d_gene: -; CDR3aa: CASSQPTEGGTDTQYF; CDR3nt: TGTGCCAGCAGTCAGCCCACTGAGGGTGGCACAGATACGCAGTATTTT
j_gene: TRBJ2-3; abundance: many; v_gene: TRBV7-2; d_gene: TRBD2; CDR3aa: CASSLRLAGLGADTQYF; CDR3nt: TGTGCCAGCAGCTTACGACTAGCGGGATTAGGCGCAGATACGCAGTATTTT
j_gene: TRBJ2-1; abundance: many; v_gene: TRBV6-2/TRBV6-3; d_gene: -; CDR3aa: CASSYLGTGLSEQFF; CDR3nt: TGTGCCAGCAGTTACTTAGGGACGGGGTTGAGTGAGCAGTTCTTC
j_gene: TRBJ2-7; abundance: many; v_gene: TRBV10-3; d_gene: -; CDR3aa: CAITTNDGCEQYF; CDR3nt: TGTGCCATCACAACGAACGACGGATGCGAGCAGTACTTC
j_gene: TRBJ2-7; abundance: many; v_gene: TRBV5-1; d_gene: -; CDR3aa: CASSLSVSSYEQYF; CDR3nt: TGCGCCAGCAGCTTAAGCGTGAGCTCCTACGAGCAGTACTTC
j_gene: TRBJ1-1; abundance: many; v_gene: TRBV7-3; d_gene: -; CDR3aa: CASSSPGLTEAFF; CDR3nt: TGTGCCAGCAGCTCCCCGGGACTGACTGAAGCTTTCTTT
j_gene: TRBJ1-2; abundance: many; v_gene: TRBV7-9; d_gene: -; CDR3aa: CASSPDGAIGYTF; CDR3nt: TGTGCCAGCAGCCCCGACGGGGCTATTGGCTACACCTTC
j_gene: TRBJ1-2; abundance: -; v_gene: TRBV7-8; d_gene: -; CDR3aa: CASSAVRARYGYTF; CDR3nt: TGTGCCAGCAGCGCCGTCAGGGCACGCTATGGCTACACCTTC
j_gene: TRBJ2-1; abundance: -; v_gene: TRBV7-3; d_gene: -; CDR3aa: CASSSGAGATNEQFF; CDR3nt: TGTGCCAGCAGCTCCGGTGCGGGGGCTACCAATGAGCAGTTCTTC
j_gene: TRBJ2-6; abundance: many; v_gene: TRBV29-1; d_gene: -; CDR3aa: CSVEAFGANVLTF; CDR3nt: TGCAGCGTCGAGGCTTTTGGGGCCAACGTCCTGACTTTC
j_gene: TRBJ2-4; abundance: few; v_gene: TRBV13; d_gene: -; CDR3aa: CASSRTDQSIQYF; CDR3nt: TGTGCCAGCAGCCGGACTGACCAGAGCATTCAGTACTTC
j_gene: TRBJ2-7; abundance: many; v_gene: TRBV29-1; d_gene: -; CDR3aa: CSVVWDTISYEQYF; CDR3nt: TGCAGCGTTGTTTGGGACACAATCTCCTACGAGCAGTACTTC
j_gene: TRBJ2-3; abundance: many; v_gene: TRBV24-1; d_gene: TRBD2; CDR3aa: CATSDGGRGTDTQYF; CDR3nt: TGTGCCACCAGTGACGGCGGGAGAGGGACAGATACGCAGTATTTT